Given below is one T cell receptor beta chain in context. The target antigen is unknown. The data stem from a study of cytomegalovirus exposure and HLA in healthy donors. Study results and limitations: Later on, a genetic analysis was performed. It linked a missense variant in DCLRE1C with V- and J-gene trimming of TCR beta. Most of the CMV-associated TCR beta chains (in a later analysis) appeared to be HLA-restricted.

This CDR3 has 16 residues. Germline CDR1 and CDR2: GTSNPN and SVGIG (reference sequence). V gave up 3 bases and J gave up 7 bases; unmatched junction bases: 13. The PCR made use of 60 Vbeta and 13 Jbeta primers. The repertoire was sequenced with immunoSEQ multiplex PCR; TCRdb's copy has only in-frame clones and lacks some. Its table lists about 130,000 clones. The specimen was PBMCs. This TCR came from a man younger than 40 in good health and CMV-seronegative. The chain links TRBV30 to TRBJ1-2, with 11 bases identical to TRBD1. CDR3 residues: CAWRGPAGQGVFGYTF. The CDR3 DNA sequence: TGTGCCTGGAGGGGGCCGGCGGGACAGGGGGTATTTGGCTACACCTTC.